The rows below give T cell receptor beta chains drawn from one sample of a study of cytomegalovirus exposure and HLA in healthy donors. Produced via immunoSEQ multiplex PCR; TCRdb's table is partial and in-frame only. This table holds tens of thousands of clones, more than 75% found once. Sequencing input: PBMCs. The source of these receptors is a boy between 10 and 17 years old in good health and CMV-seronegative. CDR3s leave out the opening cysteine and the closing phenylalanine or tryptophan.

>TRBJ1-2|TRBV5-5
ASSEWTGGGYGYT
>TRBJ2-3|TRBV4-2
ASGRGGAGEGDTQY
>TRBJ1-2|TRBV5-5
ASSLGAAANYGYT
>TRBJ2-1|TRBV19
ASTAGTGYSNEQF
>TRBJ1-3|TRBV21-1
ASLRPDSPLSGNTIY
>TRBJ2-2|TRBV5-1
ASSIGTLNTGELF
>TRBJ1-1|TRBV28
ASHSARGRVTEAF
>TRBJ2-1|TRBV7-2
ASSLESGTGGRDEQF
>TRBJ2-5|TRBV7-8
ASSLGQPETQY
>TRBJ1-4|TRBV2
ASSEEAGDEKLF
>TRBJ2-7|TRBV11-2
ASSWDSSLSYEQY
>TRBJ2-7|TRBV2
ASEAGISGYEQY
>TRBJ1-2|TRBV5-6
ASLPQGQGMDGYT
>TRBJ2-2|TRBV9
ASSGGVLQITGELF
>TRBJ2-4|TRBV19
ASSIDGTVAKNIQY
>TRBJ2-3|TRBV6-6
ASKAGPPDTQY
>TRBJ1-5|TRBV2
ASRSTGYSNQPQH
>TRBJ2-3|TRBV6-5
ASSYSISTGHTQY
>TRBJ1-3|TRBV5-5
ASSFQISGNTIY
>TRBJ1-3|TRBV11-3
ASSFQGKSSGNTIY
>TRBJ2-1|TRBV4-3
ASSQDTGGGYNEQF
>TRBJ1-6|TRBV9
ASSPNSGYNSPLH
>TRBJ1-2|TRBV2
ASSSTGTGGWGYT
>TRBJ2-3|TRBV13
ASSLKGLDTQY
>TRBJ1-2|TRBV27
ASSLAQGAVYGYT
>TRBJ1-3|TRBV7-2
ASSRQGGNTIY
>TRBJ2-3|TRBV27
ASSLSEATDTQY
>TRBJ1-1|TRBV5-4
ASTTERNTEAF
>TRBJ1-1|TRBV7-2
ASSLVARMNTEAF
>TRBJ1-1|TRBV4-1
ASSQYPRNTEAF
>TRBJ2-7|TRBV7-9
ASSSSPGHTSYEQY
>NA|TRBV18
ASSPPASGAYEQY
>TRBJ2-3|TRBV7-2
ASSWDRGREDTQY
>TRBJ1-1|TRBV6-5
ASSYSEYSNTEAF
>TRBJ1-4|TRBV27
ARLAVLNEKLF
>TRBJ1-6|TRBV10-3
AAGREDSPLH
>TRBJ2-7|TRBV27
ASNPGYPPHEQY
>TRBJ1-1|TRBV15
ATSSDRPNTEAF
>TRBJ2-2|TRBV2
ASSGTPGVTGELF
>TRBJ1-4|TRBV15
ATSRDRTGNEKLF
>TRBJ2-5|TRBV5-4
ASSLGLAEKETQY
>TRBJ2-5|TRBV5-6
ASSLEVGLETQY
>TRBJ2-1|TRBV4-1
ASSQGTGWPNEQF
>TRBJ1-4|TRBV7-9
ASSSGGRENEKLF
>TRBJ2-1|TRBV2
ASHSPEYSYNEQF
>TRBJ2-4|TRBV15
ATSRDPGGFGNIQY